These 22 T cell receptor beta chains came from one sample sequenced in a study of vaccination and CD4 T cells after COVID-19. In TCRdb, the PCR reads were re-called with MiXCR into one record per CDR3 protein. The sample records some 27,000 distinct CDR3 sequences, about 54% being singletons. Time point noted: late sampling 161 to 241 days after vaccination in a few convalescent patients. The starting material was CD4+ T cells from blood, obtained about 7 months after SARS-CoV-2 vaccination. The receptors stem from a human donor who had recovered from COVID-19.

This clonotype was observed a few times. The J gene is TRBJ2-7, the V gene TRBV18; no reliable D call. V shed 4 bases and J shed 7 bases, with 14 bases lying between them. Germline loops: CDR1 KGHSH, CDR2 LQKENI. This CDR3 contains 13 residues. The CDR3 sequence is CASSLRNSGEQYF. The CDR3, as DNA: TGTGCCAGCTCACTCCGGAATTCTGGGGAGCAGTACTTC.

This clonotype has only a few counts. The J gene is TRBJ2-5, the V gene TRBV20-1, with D uncertain. The germline V and J ends were trimmed by 0 bases and 0 bases, with 5 bases remaining between them. The CDR3 length is 13 residues. Per the germline V gene, CDR1 is DFQATT and CDR2 is SNEGSKA (reference sequence). CDR3 coding DNA: TGCAGTGCTAGAGACGACAACCAAGAGACCCAGTACTTC. Translated, it gives CSARDDNQETQYF.

The chain employs TRBV6-1 and TRBJ2-2; the match to TRBD1 covers 10 bases. The V segment lost 4 bases and the J segment 13 bases; nucleotides outside the gene matches: 15. The CDR3 consists of 16 residues. CDR1 is MNHNS and CDR2 is SASEGT in the germline V gene. The CDR3 sequence: CASSVGTGDFTLGLFF. CDR3 coding DNA: TGTGCCAGCAGTGTCGGGACAGGGGACTTTACACTTGGGCTGTTTTTT.

The rearrangement links TRBV27 to TRBJ1-2; tentatively, D is TRBD1 (6 bases). The CDR3 runs to 13 residues. Germline V gene data show CDR1 as MNHEY and CDR2 as SMNVEV (reference sequence). The ends were cut back, 3 bases at V and 4 bases at J, with 9 bases in the middle. CDR3 protein: CASSLGARYGYTF. CDR3 in DNA: TGTGCCAGCAGTTTGGGGGCGCGCTATGGCTACACCTTC.

The V call is TRBV19, the J call TRBJ2-2; 7 bases fit TRBD1. This CDR3 spans 15 amino acids. Germline CDR1 and CDR2: LNHDA and SQIVND (reference sequence). With 5 bases clipped from V and 4 bases from J, the junction kept 7 bases outside the gene matches. CDR3 protein: CASSYRGRATGELFF. CDR3 bases: TGTGCCAGTAGTTACAGGGGTAGGGCCACCGGGGAGCTGTTTTTT.

This clonotype was observed a few times. The genes are TRBV5-4 and TRBJ2-7; 10 bases align to TRBD2. V lost 1 base to trimming and J lost 4 bases; unmatched junction nucleotides: 8. This CDR3 has 16 amino acids. Germline-derived CDR1 and CDR2 are SGHNT and YYREEE (reference sequence). As DNA, the CDR3 is TGTGCCAGCAGCTTGTCAGCTAGCGGGAGCAGTTACGAGCAGTACTTC. Its translation is CASSLSASGSSYEQYF.

The chain combines TRBV24-1 with TRBJ2-3; D might be TRBD2 (5 bases). V was clipped by 4 bases and J by 6 bases, with 16 bases between them. Per germline, CDR1 KGHDR and CDR2 SFDVKD. The CDR3 totals 15 residues. The CDR3 sequence is CATSEPDQRGDTQYF. The CDR3 DNA is TGTGCCACCAGTGAACCGGACCAACGAGGGGATACGCAGTATTTT.

J is TRBJ2-1 and V is TRBV7-6; 12 nucleotides agree with TRBD2. The V gene's germline CDR1 is SGHVS and CDR2 FNYEAQ. The CDR3 is 16 amino acids. V shed 0 bases, J shed 9 bases, and the junction held 6 bases outside the gene matches. CDR3 in amino acids: CASSLALAGGEGEQFF. CDR3 DNA: TGTGCCAGCAGCTTAGCCCTAGCGGGAGGGGAGGGTGAGCAGTTCTTC.

The V call is TRBV20-1, the J call TRBJ1-5, with no clear D. V gave up 0 bases and J gave up 0 bases, with 12 bases separating them. The CDR3 totals 16 residues. Germline V gene data show CDR1 as DFQATT and CDR2 as SNEGSKA (reference sequence). CDR3 protein: CSARETPDFSNQPQHF. DNA of the CDR3: TGCAGTGCTAGAGAGACCCCAGACTTTAGCAATCAGCCCCAGCATTTT.

The chain couples TRBV19 to TRBJ2-5; TRBD2 is a possible D gene (6 bases). The CDR3 is 17 residues long. The V and J ends lost 2 bases and 2 bases respectively, with 18 bases between them. Per the germline V gene, CDR1 is LNHDA and CDR2 is SQIVND (reference sequence). Here the CDR3 DNA reads TGTGCCAGTAGTATAAAGTTCTCCGGGGGACCACAAGAGACCCAGTACTTC. Protein sequence: CASSIKFSGGPQETQYF.

This chain connects TRBV20-1 to TRBJ2-1, with D perhaps being TRBD1 or TRBD2 (5 bases each). The germline V and J ends were trimmed by 0 bases and 6 bases, with 12 bases remaining between them. The germline V gene encodes CDR1 DFQATT and CDR2 SNEGSKA (reference sequence). The length of the CDR3 is 14 residues. The CDR3 DNA reads as TGCAGTGCTAGAGATGGGGGAGTAGTCAATGAGCAGTTCTTC. This encodes CSARDGGVVNEQFF.

This clonotype was seen a few times. The J gene is TRBJ1-1, the V gene TRBV28, with D maybe TRBD1 (5 bases). Between the trimmed V and J ends, which lost 2 bases and 10 bases, there was a span of 14 bases. This CDR3 spans 13 amino acids. Germline values: CDR1 MDHEN, CDR2 SYDVKM. In nucleotides, the CDR3 is TGTGCCAGCAGTTTAAGTGGGGGATTTGCAGCTTTCTTT. It translates to CASSLSGGFAAFF.

The chain couples TRBV7-9 to TRBJ2-2; D tentatively fits TRBD1 or TRBD2 (5 bases each). V was pared by 2 bases and J by 2 bases, with 12 bases between. Germline CDR1 SEHNR, CDR2 FQNEAQ (reference sequence). The length of the CDR3 is 16 residues. The CDR3 DNA is TGTGCCAGCAGCTTAATTGGGGGTTCCAACACCGGGGAGCTGTTTTTT. It is translated as CASSLIGGSNTGELFF.

The chain employs TRBV19 and TRBJ2-7, with 11 positions matching TRBD1. Losses at the gene ends were 4 bases for V and 0 bases for J; bases not matched to a gene: 5. The CDR3 runs to 16 residues. Germline CDR1 is LNHDA and CDR2 is SQIVND (reference sequence). The DNA of the CDR3 is TGTGCCAGTAGTACACGGACAGGGGGCGCCTCCTACGAGCAGTACTTC. The encoded protein is CASSTRTGGASYEQYF.

This clonotype occurred a few times. J is TRBJ2-5 and V is TRBV5-4, with 10 bases lining up with TRBD2. CDR1 is SGHNT and CDR2 is YYREEE in the germline V gene (reference sequence). This CDR3 is built from 14 residues. After removal of 4 bases from V and 2 bases from J, the junction contained 2 bases not matched to a gene. DNA for the CDR3: TGTGCCAGCAGCCCGGGACTAGCGCAAGAGACCCAGTACTTC. Protein product: CASSPGLAQETQYF.

This clonotype is judged medium-sized. The chain links TRBV7-9 to TRBJ2-5; D is possibly TRBD2 (5 bases). The CDR3 runs 14 residues. V was clipped by 0 bases and J by 7 bases, with 12 bases between them. CDR1 is SEHNR and CDR2 is FQNEAQ in the germline V gene (reference sequence). The CDR3, as DNA: TGTGCCAGCAGCTTAGCATCCAGCGGAGCGACCCAGTACTTC. As protein: CASSLASSGATQYF.

The chain couples TRBV29-1 to TRBJ1-2; no clear D. Between the trimmed V and J ends, which lost 8 bases and 2 bases, there was a span of 6 bases. This CDR3 has 10 amino acids. The germline V gene encodes CDR1 SQVTM and CDR2 ANQGSEA. The CDR3 loop reads CSTYNYGYTF. DNA for the CDR3: TGCAGCACTTACAACTATGGCTACACCTTC.

The chain is built from TRBV19 and TRBJ2-3; maybe TRBD2 (5 bases). V was shortened by 4 bases and J by 4 bases, with 12 bases between the two germline ends. The CDR3 contains 14 residues. Germline V gives CDR1 LNHDA, CDR2 SQIVND (reference sequence). CDR3 loop: CASSRQEEADTQYF. The CDR3 nucleotides read TGTGCCAGTAGTAGGCAGGAGGAGGCAGATACGCAGTATTTT.

The rearrangement links TRBV19 to TRBJ2-1; a weak D match, TRBD2 (6 bases). The CDR3 loop spans 15 amino acids. Trimming took 6 bases from V and 0 from J, leaving 12 bases between them. Germline values: CDR1 LNHDA, CDR2 SQIVND (reference sequence). In nucleotides, the CDR3 is TGTGCCAGTAGGACTACTAGCTACTCCTACAATGAGCAGTTCTTC. Protein product: CASRTTSYSYNEQFF.

This clonotype was detected only a few times. The J gene is TRBJ2-7, the V gene TRBV6-2 or TRBV6-3; 11 positions match TRBD2. CDR1 and CDR2 (germline): MNHEY, SVGEGT. CDR3 length equals 15 residues. Trimming cost V 6 bases and J 4 bases; bases outside gene matches: 8. The CDR3, as DNA: TGTGCCAGCAGGATTCGTAGCGGGAGGGGATACGAGCAGTACTTC. It encodes CASRIRSGRGYEQYF.

The V and J genes are TRBV6-1 and TRBJ2-7; the match to TRBD1 covers 10 bases. Germline trimming cut 6 bases from V and 2 bases from J; bases unmatched to any gene: 4. In germline, CDR1 is MNHNS, CDR2 SASEGT. The CDR3 runs to 14 residues. The CDR3 region is CASRRTGGPYEQYF. The CDR3 DNA follows: TGTGCCAGCAGGCGGACAGGGGGACCCTACGAGCAGTACTTC.

The gene calls are TRBV6-1 and TRBJ1-6; D remains unclear. CDR1 and CDR2 from the germline V gene are MNHNS and SASEGT. CDR3 length equals 16 residues. The germline V and J ends were trimmed by 7 bases and 4 bases, with 17 bases remaining between them. CDR3 amino acids: CASNKDPMGYNSPLHF. The CDR3 DNA reads as TGTGCCAGCAACAAAGACCCCATGGGGTATAATTCACCCCTCCACTTT.